A selection of T cell receptor beta chains follows, all from one sample in a study of PD-1 blockade in mismatch repair-deficient tumors. Clones were read by immunoSEQ multiplex PCR, and TCRdb kept only the in-frame ones, dropping some. The sample records more than 95,000 clones, around 86% being singletons. Sequencing used peripheral blood, obtained 44 weeks after starting pembrolizumab. The receptor source for this set is an adult with mismatch repair-deficient cancer. Each CDR3 is given with its conserved first and last residue. A D gene is named only where the DNA matches it firmly. A row's size may be missing; if present it is once, few, many or a size class.

size	V	length	D	J	DNA	CDR3
-	TRBV29-1	15	TRBD1	TRBJ1-5	TGCAGCGTTGAAGTGGGGACAGGGGACAATCAGCCCCAGCATTTT	CSVEVGTGDNQPQHF
-	TRBV19	14	TRBD1	TRBJ2-5	TGTGCCAGTAGCGGACAGGCGAGACAAGAGACCCAGTACTTC	CASSGQARQETQYF
-	TRBV27	13	-	TRBJ2-1	TGTGCCAGCAGTTTCGGGACAAACAATGAGCAGTTCTTC	CASSFGTNNEQFF
-	TRBV6-4	16	-	TRBJ2-7	TGTGCCAGCAGTGGGGTTAGGGGGATAAGCTCCTACGAGCAGTACTTC	CASSGVRGISSYEQYF
few	TRBV30	12	-	TRBJ1-3	TGTGCCTGGAGTAGGCCAGGGACGGCCATATATTTT	CAWSRPGTAIYF
-	TRBV5-1	14	-	TRBJ2-2	TGCGCCAGCAGACCCAGGGTGGGCACCGGGGAGCTGTTTTTT	CASRPRVGTGELFF
-	TRBV7-6	15	-	TRBJ1-1	TGTGCCAGCAGCTTAGACGGACTACTGAACACTGAAGCTTTCTTT	CASSLDGLLNTEAFF
-	TRBV4-1	18	TRBD1	TRBJ2-1	TGCGCCAGCAGCCAACTCATAAGGGGGCGGACGATCTACAATGAGCAGTTCTTC	CASSQLIRGRTIYNEQFF
-	TRBV7-9	13	-	TRBJ1-1	TGTGCCAGCAGCCCGGGGGGAATCACTGAAGCTTTCTTT	CASSPGGITEAFF
-	TRBV11-3	13	-	TRBJ2-3	TGTGCCAGCAGCTTAGATCGGGAAGATACGCAGTATTTT	CASSLDREDTQYF
-	TRBV27	15	TRBD2	TRBJ2-7	TGTGCCAGCAGTTCAGGGACTAGCGGGACGTACGAGCAGTACTTC	CASSSGTSGTYEQYF
-	TRBV2	12	-	TRBJ2-3	TGTGCCATAACAGGAAGCACAGATACGCAGTATTTT	CAITGSTDTQYF
-	TRBV6-6	16	TRBD1	TRBJ2-2	TGTGCCAGCAGTTACACCCCCGGGACAGGGGGCGGGGAGCTGTTTTTT	CASSYTPGTGGGELFF
-	TRBV5-4	13	-	TRBJ2-7	TGTGCCAGCAGCTCCGAACCCTCCTACGAGCAGTACTTC	CASSSEPSYEQYF
-	TRBV7-6	13	-	TRBJ2-1	TGTGCCAGCAGCTTAGTGGGGAACAATGAGCAGTTCTTC	CASSLVGNNEQFF
-	TRBV5-4	13	-	TRBJ2-3	TGTGCCAGCAGCTCGACAGTCACAGATACGCAGTATTTT	CASSSTVTDTQYF
-	TRBV28	19	-	TRBJ2-7	TGTGCCAGCAGTCCAGGATTTCTCTCGTGGAGCGAAAGCTCCTACGAGCAGTACTTC	CASSPGFLSWSESSYEQYF
-	TRBV5-1	13	-	TRBJ1-1	TGCGCCAGCAGCTTCAACAGGAACACTGAAGCTTTCTTT	CASSFNRNTEAFF
-	TRBV9	16	TRBD2	TRBJ2-7	TGTGCCAGCAGCTCCGATTCAGCGGGACTCCTCTACGAGCAGTACTTC	CASSSDSAGLLYEQYF
-	TRBV28	16	-	TRBJ1-1	TGTGCCAGCAGCCCCACAGTTATAGGGTATGGCACTGAAGCTTTCTTT	CASSPTVIGYGTEAFF
-	TRBV27	13	-	TRBJ2-7	TGTGCCAGCAGTTTCTCCTTGGGGGGCGAGCAGTACTTC	CASSFSLGGEQYF
-	TRBV19	16	TRBD1	TRBJ2-5	TGTGCCAGTAGTACCATGCGACAGGGGGGGTTTGAGACCCAGTACTTC	CASSTMRQGGFETQYF
-	TRBV5-1	13	-	TRBJ1-1	TGCGCCAGCAGTTTACAGCTAGACACTGAAGCTTTCTTT	CASSLQLDTEAFF
-	TRBV19	14	TRBD1	TRBJ2-7	TGTGCCAGTAGTCCCCAGGGGGTTCCCTACGAGCAGTACTTC	CASSPQGVPYEQYF
-	TRBV10-3	13	-	TRBJ2-2	TGTGCCATCAGGGACGGACCGACCGGGGAGCTGTTTTTT	CAIRDGPTGELFF
once	TRBV29-1	14	-	TRBJ2-1	TGCAGCGTTGAAAAGGACGGGTCCTACAATGAGCAGTTCTTC	CSVEKDGSYNEQFF
-	TRBV5-4	13	-	TRBJ2-3	TGTGCCAGCAGCTCGTACGGCACAGATACGCAGTATTTT	CASSSYGTDTQYF
-	TRBV14	13	-	TRBJ2-5	TGTGCCAGCAGCCAAGACCTCCAAGAGACCCAGTACTTC	CASSQDLQETQYF
-	TRBV28	17	TRBD2	TRBJ2-7	TGTGCCAGCACCGCTTTAACCATAGCGGGAGGTTCGGACGAGCAGTACTTC	CASTALTIAGGSDEQYF
few	TRBV19	12	-	TRBJ2-5	TGTGCCAGTAGTGACCTACAAGAGACCCAGTACTTC	CASSDLQETQYF
-	TRBV2	14	TRBD1	TRBJ2-2	TGTGCCAGCAACCGGGACAGCAACACCGGGGAGCTGTTTTTT	CASNRDSNTGELFF
-	TRBV5-1	17	TRBD1	TRBJ2-7	TGCGCCAGCAGCCCGTGGGTAGTGGACAGGCGCTCCTACGAGCAGTACTTC	CASSPWVVDRRSYEQYF
-	TRBV4-1	14	-	TRBJ2-7	TGCGCCAGCAGCCAAGCCCAAGGGGGTTACGAGCAGTACTTC	CASSQAQGGYEQYF
-	TRBV19	16	TRBD2	TRBJ2-3	TGTGCCAGTAGTATCTTAGGCGGGAGGTACACAGATACGCAGTATTTT	CASSILGGRYTDTQYF
-	TRBV6-5	15	-	TRBJ2-5	TGTGCCAGCAGTTACTCGATGGCACAGGGAGAGACCCAGTACTTC	CASSYSMAQGETQYF
-	TRBV10-2	13	-	TRBJ2-7	TGCGCCAGCAGTGTAGGGCCCTCCTACGAGCAGTACTTC	CASSVGPSYEQYF
-	TRBV6-5	11	-	TRBJ1-1	TGTGCCAGCGGGTTGAACACTGAAGCTTTCTTT	CASGLNTEAFF
-	TRBV29-1	15	TRBD1	TRBJ1-1	TGCAGCGTTGTATGGGACAGGGGGCAAGACACTGAAGCTTTCTTT	CSVVWDRGQDTEAFF
-	TRBV14	20	-	TRBJ2-6	TGTGCCAGCAGCCATTTTTCGGGCGGGACTCTCCTCTCTGGGGCCAACGTCCTGACTTTC	CASSHFSGGTLLSGANVLTF
-	TRBV6-1	12	-	TRBJ2-7	TGTGCCAGCACCCTTGGCTCCTACGAGCAGTACTTC	CASTLGSYEQYF
-	TRBV7-2	17	-	TRBJ2-1	TGTGCCAGCAGCTTAGGACCTCGGTTCGGACGGGCCAATGAGCAGTTCTTC	CASSLGPRFGRANEQFF
-	TRBV19	17	-	TRBJ1-5	TGTGCCAGTAGCCACAATGTGCGACTGAATAGCAATCAGCCCCAGCATTTT	CASSHNVRLNSNQPQHF
-	TRBV7-6	16	TRBD2	TRBJ2-1	TGTGCCAGCAGCTTAGGTCCTAGCGGGAGAGACAATGAGCAGTTCTTC	CASSLGPSGRDNEQFF
-	TRBV6-5	15	TRBD1	TRBJ2-7	TGTGCCAGCAGTTACCAGGGGACAGGGTCCTACGAGCAGTACTTC	CASSYQGTGSYEQYF
-	TRBV18	14	TRBD2	TRBJ2-7	TGTGCCAGCTCACCGGCGGGGGATTCCTACGAGCAGTACTTC	CASSPAGDSYEQYF
once	TRBV4-2	15	-	TRBJ1-4	TGTGCCAGCAGCCGGGGATATGGCACTAATGAAAAACTGTTTTTT	CASSRGYGTNEKLFF
-	TRBV19	14	-	TRBJ1-1	TGTGCCAGTAGTTGGGGAGCCTCGAACACTGAAGCTTTCTTT	CASSWGASNTEAFF
-	TRBV5-1	14	-	TRBJ2-7	TGCGCCAGCAGCCCGGAGAGGAGCTCCTACGAGCAGTACTTC	CASSPERSSYEQYF
-	TRBV7-9	15	-	TRBJ2-1	TGTGCCAGCAGCTTAGCCAGCCTAGAATACAATGAGCAGTTCTTC	CASSLASLEYNEQFF
few	TRBV12-5	15	-	TRBJ1-5	TGTGCTAGTGGTTTGGTATCAGCCGGGAATCAGCCCCAGCATTTT	CASGLVSAGNQPQHF
-	TRBV2	11	-	TRBJ2-1	TGTGCCAGCAGGGGAGGTGATGAGCAGTTCTTC	CASRGGDEQFF
-	TRBV28	13	-	TRBJ1-2	TGTGCCAGCAGTAGCGGTACGGTGTATGGCTACACCTTC	CASSSGTVYGYTF
-	TRBV11-2	15	-	TRBJ1-1	TGTGCCAGCAGCTTAAGTGGCAGGGAGAACACTGAAGCTTTCTTT	CASSLSGRENTEAFF
-	TRBV30	15	TRBD2	TRBJ2-7	TGTGCCTGGCGCAAGTCCGGGACTAGCGGGTTTGAGCAGTACTTC	CAWRKSGTSGFEQYF